The next 14 T cell receptor beta chains were all read from a single sample in a study of CD8 T cells in ankylosing spondylitis. No antigens are known for them. TCRdb reprocessed the 5' RACE reads with MiXCR, giving one entry per CDR3 protein. The profile shows hundreds of thousands of distinct CDR3 sequences, approximately 12% of them singletons. Whole-study findings and limits: About 8 highly homologous variants made up a TCR beta motif, and this motif appeared characteristic of ankylosing spondylitis blood.

The sequenced material came from blood, either unsorted or a sorted T cell fraction (not recorded which). Receptors originate from a male donor with ankylosing spondylitis.

This clonotype was counted between two and nine times. The chain is built from TRBV12-3 or TRBV12-4 and TRBJ1-1; possible D gene TRBD1, 5 bases. V was shortened by 5 bases and J by 3 bases, with 13 bases between the two germline ends. The CDR3 consists of 14 residues. In nucleotides, the CDR3 is TGTGCCAGCAGTCCCAGAGGGGCGGACACTGAAGCTTTCTTT. Its translation: CASSPRGADTEAFF.

V and J are TRBV10-3 and TRBJ1-1; D remains ambiguous. V was clipped by 7 bases and J by 0 bases, with 9 bases between them. This CDR3 contains 13 residues. Germline V gene lookup returns CDR1 ENHRY and CDR2 SYGVKD. CDR3 sequence (DNA): TGTGCCATCACCACGGAGATGAACACTGAAGCTTTCTTT. It codes for CAITTEMNTEAFF.

This clonotype was seen many times. CDR3 sequence: CASSGPLAGGPNEQFF. In DNA form, the CDR3 reads TGTGCCAGCTCCGGCCCGCTAGCGGGAGGGCCAAATGAGCAGTTCTTC. The chain uses TRBV18 and TRBJ2-1; 12 bases match TRBD2. This CDR3 is 16 amino acids long. Germline CDR1 KGHSH, CDR2 LQKENI. The trim removed 6 bases at V and 7 bases at J, leaving 10 bases unmatched.

This clonotype has ten or more counts. The rearrangement joins TRBV12-3 or TRBV12-4 to TRBJ1-5, with 7 bases identical to TRBD1. Losses at the gene ends were 3 bases for V and 1 base for J; bases not matched to a gene: 12. The CDR3 spans 18 residues. In DNA, the CDR3 is TGTGCCAGCAGTTTGATTCGAACCGGGACAGCCAGCAATCAGCCCCAGCATTTT. Its translation is CASSLIRTGTASNQPQHF.

Only a few counts were recorded for this clonotype. The V and J genes are TRBV7-2 and TRBJ1-5, with a possible D match to TRBD1 (5 bases). The CDR3 runs 15 residues. The germline CDR1 and CDR2 sequences are SGHTA and FQGNSA. V was cut by 2 bases and J by 6 bases, with 14 bases left in between. The CDR3 sequence: CASSLRGGEGQPQHF. The CDR3 DNA reads as TGTGCCAGCAGCTTAAGAGGAGGGGAGGGTCAGCCCCAGCATTTT. Combining the CDR3 with reference TRBV7-2 and TRBJ1-5 gives the whole variable domain GAGVSQSPSNKVTEKGKDVELRCDPISGHTALYWYRQSLGQGLEFLIYFQGNSAPDKSGLPSDRFSAERTGGSVSTLTIQRTQQEDSAVYLCASSLRGGEGQPQHFGDGTRLSIL.

There are many counts of this clonotype. V and J are TRBV27 and TRBJ2-7; the D is unclear. With 3 bases removed from V and 3 bases from J, the gap between germline ends came to 9 bases. The CDR3 is 13 amino acids. Germline CDR1 reads MNHEY; CDR2 reads SMNVEV (reference sequence). The CDR3 loop is CASSLSPLYEQYF. The DNA for the CDR3 is TGTGCCAGCAGTTTGAGCCCTCTCTACGAGCAGTACTTC.

This clonotype appeared a few times. The chain joins TRBV5-1 to TRBJ2-3; D is tentatively TRBD1 or TRBD2 (5 bases each). Germline V gives CDR1 SGHRS, CDR2 YFSETQ. This CDR3 comprises 15 residues. V was cut by 5 bases and J by 1 base, with 14 bases left in between. CDR3 in DNA: TGCGCCAGCAGTTTACGGGACGGACGCACAGATACGCAGTATTTT. Protein sequence: CASSLRDGRTDTQYF.

This clonotype showed up many times. V is TRBV3-1 and J is TRBJ1-5, with a possible D match to TRBD1 (5 bases). Per the germline V gene, CDR1 is LGHDT and CDR2 is YNNKEL (reference sequence). This CDR3 has 15 residues. V lost 4 bases and J 6 bases, leaving 16 bases between the germline ends. For the CDR3, the DNA is TGTGCCAGCAGCCCCAGGTCAGGGCGAGGTCAGCCCCAGCATTTT. Its translation is CASSPRSGRGQPQHF.

The chain combines TRBV29-1 with TRBJ2-1, with TRBD1 matching 9 bases. This CDR3 has 15 residues. Germline V gives CDR1 SQVTM, CDR2 ANQGSEA. J lost 6 bases, V lost 2 bases, and 8 bases had no gene match. The CDR3 here is CSVEPTGTGINEQFF. The CDR3 DNA reads as TGCAGCGTTGAACCTACCGGGACAGGGATCAATGAGCAGTTCTTC.

This clonotype was observed a handful of times. The chain uses TRBV5-1 and TRBJ1-2, with 8 bases identical to TRBD1. Trimming cost V 4 bases and J 3 bases; bases outside gene matches: 8. Germline V gives CDR1 SGHRS, CDR2 YFSETQ. The CDR3 consists of 15 residues. CDR3 in amino acids: CASSPGQGLYYGYTF. DNA for the CDR3: TGCGCCAGCAGCCCTGGACAGGGACTCTACTATGGCTACACCTTC. Complete variable domain (other parts from reference TRBV5-1 and TRBJ1-2): KAGVTQTPRYLIKTRGQQVTLSCSPISGHRSVSWYQQTPGQGLQFLFEYFSETQRNKGNFPGRFSGRQFSNSRSEMNVSTLELGDSALYLCASSPGQGLYYGYTFGSGTRLTVV.

The CDR3 sequence: CSARTSGRVLLGEQYF. The CDR3 nucleotides read TGCAGTGCTAGAACTAGCGGGAGGGTTCTCCTGGGCGAGCAGTACTTC. The chain carries TRBV20-1 and TRBJ2-7; 13 bases line up with TRBD2. The CDR3 is 16 amino acids. V lost 2 bases and J lost 6; bases outside the gene matches: 10. CDR1 and CDR2 from the germline V gene are DFQATT and SNEGSKA (reference sequence).

This clonotype occurred many times. This chain connects TRBV9 to TRBJ1-2; a possible D gene is TRBD1 (5 bases). The germline CDR1 and CDR2 sequences are SGDLS and YYNGEE. CDR3 length equals 12 residues. Deletions cut 0 bases from V and 8 bases from J, with 8 bases between. The CDR3 DNA reads TGTGCCAGCAGCGTAGTGGGGCTCGGCTACACCTTC. The encoded protein is CASSVVGLGYTF.

The J gene is TRBJ2-1, the V gene TRBV12-3 or TRBV12-4; no reliable D call. V was trimmed by 6 bases and J by 4 bases, leaving 13 bases between them. The CDR3 spans 14 residues. The CDR3 spells CASSPSSAYNEQFF. CDR3 bases: TGTGCCAGCAGCCCCTCGAGCGCGTACAATGAGCAGTTCTTC.

This clonotype showed up just a few times. The chain has TRBV20-1 and TRBJ1-1; 8 bases are a match to TRBD1. The junction had 7 bases not matched to a gene; V was cut back by 0 bases and J by 1 base. The CDR3 sequence is 16 residues long. Germline V gene lookup returns CDR1 DFQATT and CDR2 SNEGSKA (reference sequence). The CDR3 coding sequence is TGCAGTGCTAGAGATCGGCGACAGGGGACGAACACTGAAGCTTTCTTT. Protein product: CSARDRRQGTNTEAFF.